This record covers a single T cell receptor beta chain. Sequencing of TCRbeta CDR3 at survey depth gave sequences and template counts. Sequencing was performed with immunoSEQ multiplex PCR; in TCRdb, only in-frame clones are kept and a portion is missing. This table holds 950 to 1,300 clones, 35% to 50% found once. The data were taken from a study of tissue T cells after allogeneic stem cell transplantation. The CDR3 loop spans 16 amino acids. Per the germline V gene, CDR1 is SEHNR and CDR2 is FQNEAQ (reference sequence). V was trimmed by 5 bases and J by 0 bases, leaving 14 bases between them. The V and J genes are TRBV7-9 and TRBJ1-3; weak D call: TRBD1 (6 bases). The receptor's source is a female patient aged 35 to 75 with steroid-refractory graft-versus-host disease after an allogeneic stem cell transplant. Some T cells may arise from the graft donor. This specimen was esophageal tissue, taken at autopsy. The CDR3 loop reads CASSAQGSYSGNTIYF. The DNA for the CDR3 is TGTGCCAGCAGCGCCCAGGGGTCGTACTCTGGAAACACCATATATTTT.